The 28 T cell receptor beta chains listed next were all sequenced from one sample in a study of CD8 T cells in ankylosing spondylitis. A single record per CDR3 protein comes from TCRdb applying MiXCR to the 5' RACE reads. The profile shows around 280,000 distinct CDR3 sequences, roughly 20% of them singletons. The source material was blood, either unsorted or a sorted T cell fraction (not recorded which). The receptors stem from a male donor with ankylosing spondylitis or in good health (not recorded which).

The rearrangement links TRBV12-3 or TRBV12-4 to TRBJ2-1; perhaps TRBD2 as D (6 bases). V was trimmed by 6 bases and J by 12 bases, leaving 18 bases between them. CDR3 length: 13 residues. This chain's CDR3 is CASSPGGIERQFF. The CDR3 DNA reads TGTGCCAGCAGCCCCGGGGGAATTGAAAGGCAGTTCTTC.

This clonotype was detected only a few times. V gene TRBV10-2 combines with J gene TRBJ2-2; TRBD2 might be the D (5 bases). The germline V gene has CDR1 WSHSY and CDR2 SAAADI. Trimming cost V 6 bases and J 2 bases, with 16 bases left between them. The CDR3 has 16 amino acids. The CDR3 region has the DNA TGCGCCAGCAGAGATATAGCGAGGGTAAACACCGGGGAGCTGTTTTTT. Translating it yields CASRDIARVNTGELFF.

The CDR3 here is CASSLMGDGDTQYF. The DNA for the CDR3 is TGTGCCAGCAGCTTAATGGGTGATGGCGATACGCAGTATTTT. The rearrangement joins TRBV7-3 to TRBJ2-3; no definite D call. V was pared by 1 base and J by 6 bases, with 11 bases between. CDR3 length: 14 amino acids. Germline CDR1 SGHTA, CDR2 FQGTGA.

V is TRBV15 and J is TRBJ2-5, with 12 bases aligning to TRBD2. Germline V gives CDR1 LNHNV, CDR2 YYDKDF (reference sequence). This CDR3 is 16 amino acids long. V shed 0 bases, J shed 3 bases, and the junction held 2 bases outside the gene matches. The DNA of the CDR3 is TGTGCCACCAGCAGAGAGCGACTAGCGGGGGAAGAGACCCAGTACTTC. Amino acid sequence: CATSRERLAGEETQYF.

The CDR3 DNA follows: TGTGCCAGCAGCCCCGGGACAGGCGCTAGCAATCAGCCCCAGCATTTT. Amino acids: CASSPGTGASNQPQHF. The chain links TRBV9 to TRBJ1-5, with 8 nucleotides matching TRBD1. V dropped 4 bases and J dropped 0; count of bases not matched to a gene: 6. Germline V gene sequence: CDR1 SGDLS, CDR2 YYNGEE. This CDR3 contains 16 residues.

In its sample, this clonotype was seen a few times. V usage is TRBV6-1 and J usage is TRBJ2-5; D is unresolved. Germline assignment: CDR1 MNHNS and CDR2 SASEGT. Between the trimmed V and J ends, which lost 7 bases and 5 bases, there was a span of 8 bases. The CDR3 contains 11 residues. CDR3 DNA sequence: TGTGCCAGCATGTACCTGGAGACCCAGTACTTC. It is translated as CASMYLETQYF.

The chain employs TRBV12-3 or TRBV12-4 and TRBJ2-7, with no clear D. Trimming pared 3 bases from V and 2 bases from J, leaving 8 bases between. This CDR3 is 13 amino acids long. Here the CDR3 reads CASSFGQTYEQYV. CDR3 nucleotides: TGTGCCAGCAGTTTCGGGCAGACCTACGAGCAGTACGTC.

This clonotype was counted between two and nine times. The rearrangement links TRBV12-3 or TRBV12-4 to TRBJ1-6; possible D gene TRBD1, 6 bases. This CDR3 is 13 amino acids long. Trimming pared 6 bases from V and 7 bases from J, leaving 10 bases between. For the CDR3, the DNA is TGTGCCAGCAGCCGGGACATAAATTCACCCCTCCACTTT. Translation: CASSRDINSPLHF.

This clonotype was picked up many times. The V and J genes are TRBV5-1 and TRBJ1-2; the D is unclear. This CDR3 spans 14 amino acids. Trimming left V 4 bases short and J 2 bases short, with 12 bases between. Germline-derived CDR1 and CDR2 are SGHRS and YFSETQ. The CDR3 protein is CASSPDLTNYGYTF. The CDR3 DNA reads as TGCGCCAGCAGCCCGGACCTAACAAACTATGGCTACACCTTC.

This clonotype was seen at least ten times. The rearrangement links TRBV24-1 to TRBJ2-1; 7 positions agree with TRBD2. The CDR3 spans 15 residues. The germline gives CDR1 KGHDR, CDR2 SFDVKD. Trimming took 2 bases from V and 1 from J; bases not matched to a gene: 1. The CDR3, as DNA: TGTGCCACCAGTGATTCAGCGGGGTCCTACAATGAGCAGTTCTTC. It translates to CATSDSAGSYNEQFF.

This clonotype was counted between two and nine times. This CDR3 reads CASSEAGPPTGELFF. As DNA, the CDR3 is TGTGCCAGCAGTGAAGCGGGGCCGCCCACCGGGGAGCTGTTTTTT. The chain couples TRBV2 to TRBJ2-2; tentatively, D is TRBD1 (5 bases). Germline V CDR1 and CDR2: SNHLY, FYNNEI. The V end lost 0 bases, the J end lost 4 bases, and 9 bases lay between the germline ends. The CDR3 is 15 amino acids.

J is TRBJ2-4 and V is TRBV4-2, with D possibly matching TRBD2 (7 bases). Germline V gives CDR1 LGHNA, CDR2 YNFKEQ. CDR3 length equals 13 residues. V was cut by 0 bases and J by 13 bases, with 13 bases left in between. The CDR3 here is CASSQDGGARQYF. The CDR3 DNA follows: TGTGCCAGCAGCCAAGATGGGGGGGCCAGGCAGTACTTC.

Concerning this clonotype: Sequence at one end of the junction differs from germline and may be a read error. The gene calls are TRBV7-9 and TRBJ2-2, with D perhaps matching TRBD1 (6 bases). The CDR3 length is 16 residues. The germline V gene encodes CDR1 SEHNR and CDR2 FQNEAQ (reference sequence). CDR3 nucleotides: TGTACCAGCAGCGTACTACAGGGATCGAACACCGGGGAGCTGTTTTTT. Its protein is CTSSVLQGSNTGELFF.

This clonotype was recorded only once. This chain uses TRBV5-8 with TRBJ2-3; 9 bases align to TRBD2. V lost 4 bases to trimming and J lost 5 bases; unmatched junction nucleotides: 8. The CDR3 extends over 15 amino acids. Germline V gene sequence: CDR1 SGHTS, CDR2 YDEGEE. CDR3 bases: TGTGCCAGCAGCCCCGGGCGGGGGGGCGTAGATACGCAGTATTTT. Its protein product is CASSPGRGGVDTQYF.

The genes are TRBV7-8 and TRBJ2-2; D ambiguous. The CDR3 consists of 16 residues. The germline CDR1 and CDR2 sequences are SGHVS and FQNEAQ. Trimming stripped 0 bases from V and 7 bases from J, with 15 bases between. The DNA of the CDR3 is TGTGCCAGCAGCTTAGCAGTTCCGGCGCTCGGCGGGGAGCTGTTTTTT. Translated: CASSLAVPALGGELFF.

This clonotype was seen more than once but under ten times. DNA for the CDR3: TGCGCCAGCAGCCCTGTAGGCAGCGCCTACAATGAGCAGTTCTTC. Translated: CASSPVGSAYNEQFF. The genes are TRBV5-1 and TRBJ2-1, with unresolved D. Germline V CDR1 and CDR2: SGHRS, YFSETQ. This CDR3 is built from 15 residues. V shed 4 bases and J shed 2 bases, with 13 bases lying between them.

This clonotype was recorded a few times. The rearrangement joins TRBV18 to TRBJ1-4; maybe TRBD1 (5 bases). V was trimmed by 6 bases and J by 0 bases, leaving 8 bases between them. The length of the CDR3 is 14 residues. In germline, CDR1 is KGHSH, CDR2 LQKENI. The DNA of the CDR3 is TGTGCCAGCTCTCCCAGGGCAACTAATGAAAAACTGTTTTTT. Protein: CASSPRATNEKLFF. Full variable domain (missing parts from reference TRBV18 and TRBJ1-4): NAGVMQNPRHLVRRRGQEARLRCSPMKGHSHVYWYRQLPEEGLKFMVYLQKENIIDESGMPKERFSAEFPKEGPSILRIQQVVRGDSAAYFCASSPRATNEKLFFGSGTQLSVL.

This clonotype was recorded a few times. This sequence joins TRBV5-6 and TRBJ1-2; D is uncertain. This CDR3 is built from 12 residues. CDR1 and CDR2 (germline): SGHDT, YYEEEE. Trimming cost V 0 bases and J 6 bases, with 6 bases left between them. In DNA form, the CDR3 reads TGTGCCAGCAGCTTGGTCGGGGATGGCTACACCTTC. It specifies CASSLVGDGYTF.

The chain combines TRBV18 with TRBJ1-5; D not resolved. This CDR3 region has 15 residues. Germline V gene lookup returns CDR1 KGHSH and CDR2 LQKENI. The V gene lost 2 bases and the J gene lost 5 bases, with 13 bases spanning the gap. CDR3 nucleotide sequence: TGTGCCAGCTCACCAATAGGTTCGGCTGATCAGCCCCAGCATTTT. Translation gives CASSPIGSADQPQHF.

This clonotype was counted many times. The rearrangement links TRBV7-3 to TRBJ1-4; possible D gene TRBD1, 5 bases. Trimming took off 2 bases at V and 3 bases at J, with 16 bases between the two ends. This CDR3 comprises 17 residues. CDR1 and CDR2 from the germline V gene are SGHTA and FQGTGA. The DNA for the CDR3 is TGTGCCAGCAGCTTACAGGATGGGGACTCCTCTAATGAAAAACTGTTTTTT. Amino acids: CASSLQDGDSSNEKLFF.

This clonotype was found a few times. V gene TRBV5-1 combines with J gene TRBJ2-1; 10 nucleotides match TRBD2. V was clipped by 4 bases and J by 2 bases; unmatched bases: 12. Germline V gene lookup returns CDR1 SGHRS and CDR2 YFSETQ. The CDR3 spans 18 residues. The CDR3 loop is CASSSLPSGSSPYNEQFF. In DNA, the CDR3 is TGCGCCAGCAGCAGCCTCCCTAGCGGGAGCAGCCCCTACAATGAGCAGTTCTTC.

V and J are TRBV6-2 or TRBV6-3 and TRBJ1-1; D ambiguous. Per germline, CDR1 MNHEY and CDR2 SVGEGT. V gave up 2 bases and J gave up 3 bases, with 7 bases separating them. There are 13 residues in the CDR3. The CDR3 coding sequence is TGTGCCAGCAGTTACCGCGGGGACACTGAAGCTTTCTTT. This translates into CASSYRGDTEAFF.

The chain uses TRBV6-2 or TRBV6-3 and TRBJ2-7; D is perhaps TRBD2 (5 bases). V was trimmed by 5 bases and J by 4 bases, leaving 18 bases between them. Germline CDR1 MNHEY, CDR2 SVGEGT. There are 15 residues in the CDR3. This CDR3 reads CASSKGTRGSYEQYV. DNA of the CDR3: TGTGCCAGCAGTAAAGGTACTAGAGGCTCGTACGAGCAGTACGTC.

This clonotype was observed a handful of times. The chain recombines TRBV5-5 with TRBJ2-3; possible D gene TRBD2, 6 bases. CDR3 length: 14 residues. Trimming stripped 1 base from V and 0 bases from J, with 6 bases between. Germline loops: CDR1 SGHKS, CDR2 YYEKEE (reference sequence). The CDR3 region has the DNA TGTGCCAGCAGCTTGACTAGCAGCACAGATACGCAGTATTTT. Translated: CASSLTSSTDTQYF.

There are a few counts of this clonotype. The rearrangement links TRBV12-3 or TRBV12-4 to TRBJ1-1, with TRBD1 matching 12 bases. V gave up 6 bases and J gave up 6 bases; unmatched junction bases: 5. This CDR3 contains 14 residues. CDR3: CASSPGQGAPEAFF. In nucleotides, the CDR3 is TGTGCCAGCAGCCCGGGACAGGGGGCCCCTGAAGCTTTCTTT.

In this sample, this clonotype turned up many times. The chain couples TRBV5-5 to TRBJ2-2; TRBD1 aligns across 8 bases. V gave up 4 bases and J gave up 5 bases; unmatched junction bases: 10. This CDR3 has 16 residues. CDR1 is SGHKS and CDR2 is YYEKEE in the germline V gene (reference sequence). CDR3 sequence (DNA): TGTGCCAGCAGCCTCCCGGGACAGGAGGCGACCGGGGAGCTGTTTTTT. Its protein is CASSLPGQEATGELFF.

The chain links TRBV28 to TRBJ2-3; 8 bases line up with TRBD1. V was clipped by 4 bases and J by 4 bases; unmatched bases: 10. The CDR3 extends over 16 amino acids. Germline V gene lookup returns CDR1 MDHEN and CDR2 SYDVKM. The CDR3 coding sequence is TGTGCCAGCAGTTCCCTCCTCAGGGGGCTGGCAGATACGCAGTATTTT. It encodes CASSSLLRGLADTQYF.

In this sample, this clonotype turned up a few times. The CDR3 here is CASSLRMGLTNYGYTF. In DNA, the CDR3 is TGTGCCAGCAGCCTAAGGATGGGTCTAACGAACTATGGCTACACCTTC. The chain carries TRBV7-2 and TRBJ1-2, with D hard to call. Germline lookup yields CDR1 SGHTA and CDR2 FQGNSA. This CDR3 contains 16 residues. Trimming stripped 5 bases from V and 2 bases from J, with 18 bases between.